These 30 T cell receptor beta chains were sequenced from one sample in a study of T cell repertoires in cytomegalovirus infection. TCRdb fed the reads into MiXCR, producing one record per CDR3 protein. The sample has nearly 650,000 distinct CDR3 sequences, 24% seen once. Sequencing was done on a sample of CD8+ T cells from PBMCs. The receptor source for this set is a human donor in good health (CMV status not recorded). Some clones in this sample may be carry-over from other donors' samples.

This chain joins TRBV28 and TRBJ2-5; 13 bases align to TRBD2. The CDR3 contains 16 residues. Unmatched junction bases numbered 7, after V lost 4 bases and J lost 5 bases. CDR1 is MDHEN and CDR2 is SYDVKM in the germline V gene. The chain's CDR3 is CASSSGLAGAGETQYF. CDR3 DNA sequence: TGTGCCAGCAGTTCCGGACTAGCGGGGGCCGGGGAGACCCAGTACTTC.

The CDR3 here is CASSLVQNPYGYTF. Here the CDR3 DNA reads TGTGCCAGCAGCTTAGTACAGAACCCCTATGGCTACACCTTC. The V call is TRBV7-4, the J call TRBJ1-2; D remains unclear. The V and J ends lost 1 base and 4 bases respectively, with 10 bases between them. Germline V gene lookup returns CDR1 SGHVT and CDR2 SQSDAQ. This CDR3 is 14 amino acids long. Full variable domain (missing parts from reference TRBV7-4 and TRBJ1-2): GAGVSQSPRYKVAKRGRDVALRCDSISGHVTLYWYRQTLGQGSEVLTYSQSDAQRDKSGRPSGRFSAERPERSVSTLKIQRTEQGDSAVYLCASSLVQNPYGYTFGSGTRLTVV.

The chain employs TRBV7-9 and TRBJ1-4, with D perhaps TRBD1 (5 bases). Germline V gene lookup returns CDR1 SEHNR and CDR2 FQNEAQ (reference sequence). V dropped 5 bases and J dropped 8 bases, with 15 bases sitting between them. CDR3 length equals 14 residues. DNA for the CDR3: TGTGCCAGCAGCCAGTCGGGACGAGAAGAAAAACTGTTTTTT. Translated, it gives CASSQSGREEKLFF. Full variable domain (missing parts from reference TRBV7-9 and TRBJ1-4): DTGVSQNPRHKITKRGQNVTFRCDPISEHNRLYWYRQTLGQGPEFLTYFQNEAQLEKSRLLSDRFSAERPKGSFSTLEIQRTEQGDSAMYLCASSQSGREEKLFFGSGTQLSVL.

The table lists this clonotype with a few counts. The chain carries TRBV25-1 and TRBJ2-3; 9 bases fit TRBD1. V lost 1 base to trimming and J lost 2 bases; unmatched junction nucleotides: 16. Germline V lookup: CDR1 MGHDK, CDR2 SYGVNS. This CDR3 is 20 amino acids long. The CDR3 sequence: CASSELRDRDRGTYTDTQYF. CDR3 DNA: TGTGCCAGCAGTGAATTAAGGGACAGGGATCGAGGGACATACACAGATACGCAGTATTTT.

The chain uses TRBV7-9 and TRBJ2-3; possible D gene TRBD2, 6 bases. The CDR3 covers 12 residues. Per germline, CDR1 SEHNR and CDR2 FQNEAQ (reference sequence). The chain's CDR3 is CRLGGLADTQYF. In nucleotides, the CDR3 is TGTCGGCTGGGGGGTTTGGCAGATACGCAGTATTTT.

This clonotype occurred many times. This chain uses TRBV2 with TRBJ2-5; 11 bases are shared with TRBD2. This CDR3 is built from 17 residues. Germline lookup yields CDR1 SNHLY and CDR2 FYNNEI. The V and J ends lost 0 bases and 5 bases, in that order; junction bases with no gene match: 8. CDR3 DNA: TGTGCCAGCAGTGAAGCGGTTACTAGCGGGGGTCTGGAGACCCAGTACTTC. Amino acids: CASSEAVTSGGLETQYF.

A remark on this clonotype: The germline gene is not matched at one end of the junction; a read error may be the cause. The V and J genes are TRBV6-5 and TRBJ2-1; TRBD1 or TRBD2 may be the D gene (6 bases each). The CDR3 runs 17 residues. Germline CDR1 and CDR2: MNHEY and SVGAGI. CDR3: CASSNSGEESSYNEQFF. The CDR3 DNA reads TGTGCCAGCAGTAACTCAGGGGAGGAGAGCTCCTACAATGAGCAGTTCTTC.

In its sample, this clonotype was seen many times. The chain couples TRBV4-1 to TRBJ2-3, with 8 bases identical to TRBD1. Germline values: CDR1 MGHRA, CDR2 YSYEKL. The junction had 2 bases not matched to a gene; V was cut back by 1 base and J by 2 bases. The CDR3 has 15 residues. The CDR3 DNA sequence: TGCGCCAGCAGCCAAGGGACAGGGCACACAGATACGCAGTATTTT. Translation: CASSQGTGHTDTQYF.

This clonotype has more than one count but fewer than ten. CDR3 loop: CASSFQSKPAKNIQYF. In DNA form, the CDR3 reads TGTGCCAGCAGCTTTCAGTCGAAACCAGCCAAAAACATTCAGTACTTC. The chain carries TRBV7-9 and TRBJ2-4; D call uncertain. The germline V gene has CDR1 SEHNR and CDR2 FQNEAQ (reference sequence). The CDR3 runs 16 residues. Trimming took 3 bases from V and 0 from J, leaving 12 bases between them.

This clonotype was seen a handful of times. The chain uses TRBV28 and TRBJ2-1; D not certain. V dropped 6 bases and J dropped 2 bases, with 14 bases sitting between them. CDR1 is MDHEN, CDR2 SYDVKM, per germline. The CDR3 sequence is 15 residues long. The CDR3 is CASRPSGSPYNEQFF. Written as DNA, the CDR3 is TGTGCCAGCAGGCCGTCGGGCAGCCCCTACAATGAGCAGTTCTTC.

V and J are TRBV6-2 or TRBV6-3 and TRBJ2-5, with a possible D match to TRBD2 (6 bases). The CDR3 consists of 14 residues. Trimming stripped 1 base from V and 3 bases from J, with 9 bases between. Per the germline V gene, CDR1 is MNHEY and CDR2 is SVGEGT. The CDR3 DNA sequence: TGTGCCAGCAGTTACTGGGAGGCAGAAGAGACCCAGTACTTC. It specifies CASSYWEAEETQYF.

The rearrangement joins TRBV18 to TRBJ1-1; 7 nucleotides agree with TRBD1. Per the germline V gene, CDR1 is KGHSH and CDR2 is LQKENI. V was clipped by 3 bases and J by 6 bases; unmatched bases: 7. The CDR3 has 14 amino acids. CDR3 sequence reads: CASSPPGGRPEAFF. CDR3 DNA: TGTGCCAGCTCACCCCCAGGGGGAAGGCCTGAAGCTTTCTTT.

CDR3 in amino acids: CASSQEKGALNTEAFF. DNA of the CDR3: TGTGCCAGCAGCCAAGAAAAGGGGGCACTGAACACTGAAGCTTTCTTT. V gene TRBV14 combines with J gene TRBJ1-1; 7 bases fit TRBD1. CDR1 SGHDN and CDR2 FVKESK come from the germline V gene. CDR3 length equals 16 residues. V trimming: 0 bases; J trimming: 0 bases; junction bases outside the gene matches: 4.

CDR3 bases: TGTGCTACAGTCCCCGGAGCCTATGGCTACACCTTC. Translated, it gives CATVPGAYGYTF. The chain carries TRBV2 and TRBJ1-2, with D unresolved. CDR1 and CDR2 (germline): SNHLY, FYNNEI. The CDR3 contains 12 residues.

Only a few counts were recorded for this clonotype. A much larger clone differs from this one at a single base, so this may be a read error. The gene calls are TRBV14 and TRBJ2-1; weak D call: TRBD1 (6 bases). CDR1 is SGHDN and CDR2 is FVKESK in the germline V gene. Deletions cut 3 bases from V and 9 bases from J, with 9 bases between. CDR3 size: 12 residues. CDR3 DNA: TGTGCCAGCAGCCAGGCCAGGGGTGAGCAGTTCTTC. Translating it yields CASSQARGEQFF.

This chain links TRBV29-1 with TRBJ1-4; D remains ambiguous. Trimming took 8 bases from V and 3 from J, leaving 13 bases between them. Germline V gene sequence: CDR1 SQVTM, CDR2 ANQGSEA. CDR3 length: 13 amino acids. The CDR3, as DNA: TGCAGCTTTTTACAGCTACCTAATGAAAAACTGTTTTTT. The encoded protein is CSFLQLPNEKLFF.

This clonotype was observed at least ten times. The chain has TRBV7-2 and TRBJ1-2, with D unclear. V lost 3 bases to trimming and J lost 4 bases, with 12 bases between them. Germline CDR1 SGHTA, CDR2 FQGNSA. The CDR3 totals 14 residues. The CDR3 DNA reads as TGTGCCAGCAGCTTCGACGCGGCCGGCTATGGCTACACCTTC. This translates into CASSFDAAGYGYTF.

The chain uses TRBV14 and TRBJ1-2; D is uncertain. The CDR3 runs 15 residues. V lost 3 bases and J 4 bases, leaving 15 bases between the germline ends. Germline V gives CDR1 SGHDN, CDR2 FVKESK. The DNA of the CDR3 is TGTGCCAGCAGCCAGGTTCCCACAGAGAGCTATGGCTACACCTTC. Translated, it gives CASSQVPTESYGYTF.

This clonotype was counted at least ten times. CDR3 residues: CASSLARAGPQDEQYV. In nucleotides, the CDR3 is TGTGCCAGCAGCTTAGCCAGAGCCGGGCCCCAGGACGAGCAGTACGTC. This chain uses TRBV7-9 with TRBJ2-7; D gene unclear. Per the germline V gene, CDR1 is SEHNR and CDR2 is FQNEAQ (reference sequence). This CDR3 region has 16 residues. Trimming removed 0 bases from V and 5 bases from J, with 17 bases in between.

Comments on this clonotype: At one boundary the junction diverges from the germline segment, which might be a read error. The chain couples TRBV28 to TRBJ2-1; D unresolved. Germline values: CDR1 MDHEN, CDR2 SYDVKM. The CDR3 consists of 15 residues. For the CDR3, the DNA is TGTGCCAGCAGCCAAAGAGGTTACTCCTACGATGAGCAGTTCTTC. This translates into CASSQRGYSYDEQFF.

There are many counts of this clonotype. The chain has TRBV28 and TRBJ2-4; D possibly matches TRBD1 or TRBD2 (5 bases each). CDR1 MDHEN and CDR2 SYDVKM come from the germline V gene. Trimming took 4 bases from V and 1 from J, leaving 20 bases between them. CDR3 length: 18 residues. DNA of the CDR3: TGTGCCAGCAGTTCCCAGCGGTGGGGCGGGCGGGCCAAAAACATTCAGTACTTC. It codes for CASSSQRWGGRAKNIQYF.

This clonotype was seen at least ten times. The chain has TRBV7-2 and TRBJ2-5, with a tentative D call TRBD2 (6 bases). The CDR3 loop spans 15 amino acids. Germline loops: CDR1 SGHTA, CDR2 FQGNSA. V was trimmed by 4 bases and J by 4 bases, leaving 16 bases between them. CDR3: CASSSGSQGRETQYF. The CDR3 nucleotides read TGTGCCAGCAGCTCCGGGAGCCAGGGCAGAGAGACCCAGTACTTC.

This chain uses TRBV7-9 with TRBJ1-2; D ambiguous. Deletions cut 5 bases from V and 8 bases from J, with 15 bases between. The CDR3 consists of 13 residues. Germline loops: CDR1 SEHNR, CDR2 FQNEAQ (reference sequence). The CDR3 sequence is CASSALDGEGYTF. For the CDR3, the DNA is TGTGCCAGCAGCGCGCTGGATGGGGAAGGCTACACCTTC. The complete variable domain, with remaining parts taken from reference TRBV7-9 and TRBJ1-2, reads DTGVSQNPRHKITKRGQNVTFRCDPISEHNRLYWYRQTLGQGPEFLTYFQNEAQLEKSRLLSDRFSAERPKGSFSTLEIQRTEQGDSAMYLCASSALDGEGYTFGSGTRLTVV.

This clonotype appeared a few times. The gene calls are TRBV2 and TRBJ1-5, with 8 bases identical to TRBD1. V lost 5 bases to trimming and J lost 6 bases; unmatched junction nucleotides: 6. The CDR3 extends over 14 amino acids. Germline lookup yields CDR1 SNHLY and CDR2 FYNNEI. CDR3 in DNA: TGTGCCAGCAGTCCCCAGGGGGCTGGTCAGCCCCAGCATTTT. Translating it yields CASSPQGAGQPQHF.

About this clonotype: Since a much larger clone is just one base distant, this may be a read error. The rearrangement links TRBV7-4 to TRBJ1-1, with D unresolved. The germline gives CDR1 SGHVT, CDR2 SQSDAQ. CDR3 length equals 15 residues. The ends were cut back, 5 bases at V and 2 bases at J, with 15 bases in the middle. For the CDR3, the DNA is TGTGCCAGCAGCCCTACGACAACCATCAACACTGAAGCTTTCTTT. Translating gives CASSPTTTINTEAFF.

The genes are TRBV20-1 and TRBJ1-2; TRBD1 agrees at 7 bases. The CDR3 totals 13 residues. Germline assignment: CDR1 DFQATT and CDR2 SNEGSKA (reference sequence). After removal of 1 base from V and 6 bases from J, the junction contained 5 bases not matched to a gene. The CDR3 nucleotides are TGCAGTGCTAGAGTAAGAGGGGGCGATGGCTACACCTTC. Translating gives CSARVRGGDGYTF.

This chain connects TRBV15 to TRBJ2-5; D remains ambiguous. The CDR3 length is 16 residues. CDR1 LNHNV and CDR2 YYDKDF come from the germline V gene (reference sequence). V lost 2 bases to trimming and J lost 2 bases, with 15 bases between them. The CDR3 sequence: CATSRSRSFGQETQYF. CDR3 sequence (DNA): TGTGCCACCAGCAGATCCCGGTCATTCGGGCAAGAGACCCAGTACTTC. The full variable domain, with the rest looked up from reference TRBV15 and TRBJ2-5, is DAMVIQNPRYQVTQFGKPVTLSCSQTLNHNVMYWYQQKSSQAPKLLFHYYDKDFNNEADTPDNFQSRRPNTSFCFLDIRSPGLGDTAMYLCATSRSRSFGQETQYFGPGTRLLVL.

This clonotype has only a few counts. The chain employs TRBV20-1 and TRBJ1-5; TRBD1 matches at 9 bases. Germline trimming cut 0 bases from V and 1 base from J; bases unmatched to any gene: 7. Per the germline V gene, CDR1 is DFQATT and CDR2 is SNEGSKA (reference sequence). The CDR3 length is 17 residues. The CDR3: CSARDYSGTGSNQPQHF. The CDR3 nucleotides are TGCAGTGCTAGAGATTATTCGGGGACAGGGAGCAATCAGCCCCAGCATTTT.

This clonotype was counted ten times or more. CDR3 in amino acids: CASSPYPRQGGNTQYF. As DNA, the CDR3 is TGTGCCAGCAGCCCCTACCCTCGGCAGGGTGGTAATACGCAGTATTTT. The chain couples TRBV7-8 to TRBJ2-3, with a weak D call TRBD1 (5 bases). The germline V and J ends were trimmed by 5 bases and 7 bases, with 22 bases remaining between them. Germline values: CDR1 SGHVS, CDR2 FQNEAQ. The CDR3 totals 16 residues.

This clonotype was recorded at least ten times. The chain is built from TRBV7-9 and TRBJ2-4; TRBD1 matches 12 bases. Germline CDR1 SEHNR, CDR2 FQNEAQ (reference sequence). V trimming: 4 bases; J trimming: 2 bases; junction bases outside the gene matches: 15. CDR3 length: 20 residues. CDR3 protein: CASSYSPGTGGRGTKNIQYF. CDR3 DNA sequence: TGTGCCAGCAGCTATTCCCCCGGGACAGGGGGCAGAGGGACCAAAAACATTCAGTACTTC.